Listed below are T cell receptor beta chains from one sample, sequenced in a study of CD8+ T cells in alopecia areata. Clones were sequenced by immunoSEQ multiplex PCR, and TCRdb holds only the in-frame ones, with some missing. The data contain hundreds of thousands of clones, around three fifths of them singletons. The input for sequencing was CD4+ T cells sorted from blood, taken between weeks 51 and 52, from a patient treated with tofacitinib. These receptors came from a human donor with alopecia areata. CDR3s leave out the opening cysteine and the closing phenylalanine or tryptophan.

V: TRBV14; length: 12; CDR3: ASSQGGFGNEQF
V: TRBV30; length: 13; CDR3: AWSVLGGGNQPQH
V: TRBV12-5; length: 14; CDR3: ASGWEGQAFPGELF
V: TRBV5-4; length: 13; CDR3: ASSLRDRGYNEQF
V: TRBV2; length: 14; CDR3: ASSEARASGYNEQF
V: TRBV9; length: 11; CDR3: ASSVVQIGELF
V: TRBV15; length: 12; CDR3: ATSRDRGQETQY
V: TRBV30; length: 14; CDR3: AWSALYRQGASPLH
V: TRBV18; length: 13; CDR3: ASSPLQGPNSPLH
V: TRBV7-2; length: 11; CDR3: ASSRQVQETQY
V: TRBV5-1; length: 13; CDR3: ASSLAQLAGETQY
V: TRBV29-1; length: 10; CDR3: SVAGPGETQY
V: TRBV11-2; length: 12; CDR3: ASSLVGAGSPLH
V: TRBV29-1; length: 11; CDR3: SSLTGGRTEAF
V: TRBV11-2; length: 14; CDR3: ASSLYGRRVQETQY
V: TRBV7-9; length: 10; CDR3: ASSPNSALAF
V: TRBV7-9; length: 14; CDR3: ASSPIRASDAHGYT
V: TRBV7-3; length: 13; CDR3: ASSLRRGQGTEAF
V: TRBV11-1; length: 11; CDR3: ASSPGQAYEQY
V: TRBV6-5; length: 12; CDR3: ASSYSGVSYEQY
V: TRBV6-6; length: 13; CDR3: ASSYSAQGSETQY
V: TRBV19; length: 13; CDR3: ATTPGAVSYNEQF
V: TRBV7-3; length: 12; CDR3: ASSLTGQGYEQY
V: TRBV18; length: 11; CDR3: ASSRDRNQPQH
V: TRBV2; length: 11; CDR3: ASKSSGANVLT
V: TRBV5-4; length: 12; CDR3: ASSLPDSGTEQY
V: TRBV5-1; length: 10; CDR3: ASSASSYEQY
V: TRBV7-2; length: 13; CDR3: ASSLGPGGNQPQH
V: TRBV15; length: 13; CDR3: ATSRDQAFGDIQY
V: TRBV15; length: 13; CDR3: ATSSPGRANTEAF
V: TRBV5-4; length: 12; CDR3: ASSFAPMTDTQY
V: TRBV27; length: 13; CDR3: ASSLGRGLGYGYT
V: TRBV29-1; length: 10; CDR3: SVIRGDYIQY
V: TRBV11-2; length: 13; CDR3: ASSLLRDRTYEQY
V: TRBV7-9; length: 11; CDR3: ASSLEPYYEQY
V: TRBV10-3; length: 12; CDR3: ATRDPGGNQPQH
V: TRBV5-6; length: 15; CDR3: ASSRTGGFGGNQPQH
V: TRBV4-3; length: 13; CDR3: ASSQEGKVNTEAF
V: TRBV30; length: 13; CDR3: AWSVLGGYTGELF
V: TRBV7-9; length: 11; CDR3: ASSPRRDDIQY
V: TRBV5-4; length: 11; CDR3: ASSLQGTKGYT
V: TRBV6-5; length: 11; CDR3: ASRRGDYNEQF
V: TRBV19; length: 11; CDR3: ASSILLADTQY
V: TRBV30; length: 9; CDR3: AWNTIQPQH
V: TRBV4-1; length: 13; CDR3: ASSQVPPLSSEQF
V: TRBV29-1; length: 10; CDR3: SVASGANVLT
V: TRBV29-1; length: 11; CDR3: SVAGQANYGYT
V: TRBV10-3; length: 13; CDR3: AISDNSVQGETQY
V: TRBV5-6; length: 11; CDR3: ASSHDRNTEAF
V: TRBV19; length: 12; CDR3: ASSWAWGTTEAF
V: TRBV6-5; length: 12; CDR3: ASSYSTGNNEQF
V: TRBV29-1; length: 10; CDR3: SVDLLNTEAF
V: TRBV7-2; length: 10; CDR3: ASSRNGETQY